This TCR beta chain stems from a study of technical replicates of blood from a handful of donors. V was pared by 0 bases and J by 2 bases, with 13 bases between. This CDR3 is 16 amino acids long. Per germline, CDR1 LGHNA and CDR2 YSLEER. Data came from immunoSEQ multiplex PCR; TCRdb stores just in-frame clones and leaves some out. The top ten hold 4% to 5% of the sample, which has tens of thousands of clones, roughly 90% seen once. This TCR was sampled from a human donor in good health. Some clones in this sample may be carry-over from other donors' samples. J is TRBJ1-1 and V is TRBV4-3; a possible D gene is TRBD1 (6 bases). The specimen sequenced was PBMCs. CDR3 DNA: TGCGCCAGCAGCCAAGATTCTCGGACAGCTAACACTGAAGCTTTCTTT. Its protein product is CASSQDSRTANTEAFF.